This TCR beta chain derives from a study of T cell repertoires in cytomegalovirus infection. Overall study: The authors used CMV epitopes that were HLA-C-restricted (recently identified) and HLA-B-restricted (well studied). An indication of both CMV infection and matching HLA type came from public TCR beta signatures.

TCRdb called the reads again in MiXCR, with one record for every CDR3 protein. The table lists 110,000 to 150,000 distinct CDR3 sequences, more than 25% of them singletons. Unmatched junction bases numbered 4, after V lost 2 bases and J lost 5 bases. CDR3 length equals 15 residues. Germline CDR1 is MDHEN and CDR2 is SYDVKM. Concerning this clonotype: Its antigen is unknown.

Study conclusions and caveats: HLA-C-restricted, CMV-specific TCR beta clonotypes were dominant ex vivo.

Sequencing was performed on CD8+ T cells from cultured PBMCs, taken from culture after CMV antigen stimulation. This receptor was identified in a human donor in good health (CMV status not recorded). Some clones in this sample may be carry-over from other donors' samples. This rearrangement joins TRBV28 to TRBJ2-5; TRBD2 aligns across 11 bases. The DNA of the CDR3 is TGTGCCAGCAGTTTACTAGCGGGGGGCGCGGAGACCCAGTACTTC. Amino acids: CASSLLAGGAETQYF.